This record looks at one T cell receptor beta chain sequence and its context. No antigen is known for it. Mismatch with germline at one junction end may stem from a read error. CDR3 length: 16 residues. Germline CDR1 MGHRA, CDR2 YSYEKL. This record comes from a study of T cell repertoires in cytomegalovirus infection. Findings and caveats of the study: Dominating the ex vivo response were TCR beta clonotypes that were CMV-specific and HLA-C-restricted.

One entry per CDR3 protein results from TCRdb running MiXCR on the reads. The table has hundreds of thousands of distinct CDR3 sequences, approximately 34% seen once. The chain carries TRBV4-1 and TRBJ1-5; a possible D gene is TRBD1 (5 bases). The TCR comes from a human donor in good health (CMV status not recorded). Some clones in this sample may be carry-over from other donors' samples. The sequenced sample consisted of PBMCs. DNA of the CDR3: TGCGCAAGCAGCCAAGACGAAGTACAGGTTCTACATCCCCAGCCTTTT. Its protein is CASSQDEVQVLHPQPF.